These T cell receptor beta chains were read from a single sample in a study of beta chain features in type 1 diabetes. Profiling relied on immunoSEQ multiplex PCR, and the TCRdb table lists in-frame clones only, not all of them. The sample has approximately 160,000 clones, about 9.3% seen once. Specimen: central memory CD4+ T cells from blood. All receptors come from a man aged 30 to 45 with type 1 diabetes. CDR3s include the opening cysteine and the closing phenylalanine or tryptophan. The order of the fields is D gene, V gene, J gene, clone size, CDR3 protein, CDR3 DNA. A D gene is named only where the DNA matches it firmly. Size is stated for part of the rows, as once, few or many counts, or as a class when the clone is expanded.

>.|TRBV9|TRBJ2-3|few
CASSAGGTGDTQYF
TGTGCCAGCAGCGCCGGAGGAACGGGCGATACGCAGTATTTT
>TRBD1|TRBV28|TRBJ1-2|few
CASSLQGARYGYTF
TGTGCCAGCAGTTTACAGGGGGCGCGATATGGCTACACCTTC
>.|TRBV18|TRBJ1-1|.
CASSPPGNTEAFF
TGTGCCAGCTCACCCCCGGGGAACACTGAAGCTTTCTTT
>.|TRBV30|TRBJ2-7|.
CAWSGEGVYF
TGTGCCTGGAGTGGAGAGGGAGTCTACTTC
>TRBD2|TRBV28|TRBJ2-3|few
CASSLGLGFTDTQYF
TGTGCCAGCAGTTTGGGACTAGGGTTCACAGATACGCAGTATTTT
>TRBD1|TRBV2|TRBJ1-3|few
CASRQGASGNTIYF
TGTGCCAGCAGACAGGGGGCGAGCGGAAACACCATATATTTT
>TRBD1|TRBV5-1|TRBJ1-2|few
CASSVTGAIYGYTF
TGCGCCAGCAGCGTGACAGGGGCAATCTATGGCTACACCTTC
>TRBD1|TRBV7-8|TRBJ1-1|few
CASSLDGTGGEAFF
TGTGCCAGCAGCTTAGACGGGACAGGGGGGGAAGCTTTCTTT
>.|TRBV15|TRBJ1-1|.
CATRQPYTEAFF
TGTGCCACTAGACAGCCTTACACTGAAGCTTTCTTT
>TRBD2|TRBV9|TRBJ2-2|few
CASTRRGDLVTGELFF
TGTGCCAGCACCCGACGGGGGGACTTGGTCACCGGGGAGCTGTTTTTT
>.|TRBV6-4|TRBJ2-3|many
CASRSGDTQYF
TGTGCCAGCAGGTCAGGTGATACGCAGTATTTT
>.|TRBV9|TRBJ2-1|few
CASSSPGGEQFF
TGTGCCAGCAGCTCCCCCGGTGGTGAGCAGTTCTTC
>TRBD1|TRBV11-2|TRBJ2-5|.
CASSLVTGQETQYF
TGTGCCAGCAGCCTAGTGACAGGGCAAGAGACCCAGTACTTC
>TRBD2|TRBV9|TRBJ2-5|.
CASSPAGLEGETQYF
TGTGCCAGCAGCCCAGCGGGACTAGAGGGAGAGACCCAGTACTTC
>TRBD1|TRBV29-1|TRBJ2-7|many
CSVSGTGIYEQYF
TGCAGCGTGTCCGGGACAGGGATCTACGAGCAGTACTTC
>TRBD1|TRBV7-3|TRBJ2-1|.
CASSQGTGGYNEQFF
TGTGCCAGCAGCCAAGGGACAGGTGGTTACAATGAGCAGTTCTTC
>.|TRBV7-2|TRBJ1-1|few
CASSPGQNTEAFF
TGTGCCAGCAGCCCTGGACAGAACACTGAAGCTTTCTTT
>TRBD2|TRBV5-4|TRBJ2-7|.
CASSPIPTGTSGSYEQYF
TGTGCCAGCAGCCCGATACCAACCGGGACTAGCGGTAGCTACGAGCAGTACTTC
>.|TRBV4-3|TRBJ2-1|few
CASSQDITNYNEQFF
TGCGCCAGCAGCCAAGATATCACTAACTACAATGAGCAGTTCTTC
>.|TRBV7-9|TRBJ1-2|.
CASSLVGTGHGNGYTF
TGTGCCAGCAGCTTAGTAGGTACGGGACATGGGAATGGCTACACCTTC
>TRBD1|TRBV5-4|TRBJ2-2|few
CASSRTGTTGELFF
TGTGCCAGCAGCAGGACAGGGACCACCGGGGAGCTGTTTTTT
>TRBD2|TRBV7-2|TRBJ2-7|few
CASSLGGSLNEQYF
TGTGCCAGCAGCTTAGGCGGGAGTCTTAACGAGCAGTACTTC
>TRBD2|TRBV10-3|TRBJ2-5|.
CAISETSDETQYF
TGTGCCATCAGTGAGACTAGCGATGAGACCCAGTACTTC
>.|TRBV6-5|TRBJ2-7|few
CASSLTRRGTEQYF
TGTGCCAGCAGTCTCACCCGCCGGGGGACCGAGCAGTACTTC
>.|TRBV29-1|TRBJ2-3|few
CSVDFGTAEDTQYF
TGCAGCGTTGATTTTGGGACTGCAGAAGATACGCAGTATTTT
>.|TRBV19|TRBJ2-7|few
CASSIRHLQKYEQYF
TGTGCCAGTAGTATTCGCCACCTGCAGAAATACGAGCAGTACTTC
>TRBD1|TRBV9|TRBJ1-3|.
CASSVVYRGLVHGNTIYF
TGTGCCAGCAGCGTAGTCTACAGGGGACTTGTGCATGGAAACACCATATATTTT
>.|TRBV4-2|TRBJ1-1|few
CASSQDKGRTEAFF
TGTGCCAGCAGCCAAGATAAGGGGCGGACTGAAGCTTTCTTT
>TRBD2|TRBV25-1|TRBJ2-2|few
CASSDVRAGHTGELFF
TGTGCCAGCAGTGACGTTCGAGCGGGACACACCGGGGAGCTGTTTTTT
>TRBD2|TRBV5-1|TRBJ2-7|.
CASSLVLAGAYEQYF
TGCGCCAGCAGCTTGGTGTTAGCGGGAGCCTACGAGCAGTACTTC
>TRBD1|TRBV15|TRBJ2-1|.
CATSRGQGENEQFF
TGTGCCACCAGCAGAGGACAGGGCGAGAATGAGCAGTTCTTC
>.|TRBV30|TRBJ2-7|few
CAWVPPGVHEQYF
TGTGCCTGGGTCCCCCCGGGAGTGCACGAGCAGTACTTC
>.|TRBV18|TRBJ2-1|.
CASSPRLGGQFF
TGTGCCAGCTCACCACGTTTGGGAGGGCAGTTCTTC
>.|TRBV29-1|TRBJ1-5|few
CSVGGSNQPQHF
TGCAGCGTGGGAGGTAGCAATCAGCCCCAGCATTTT
>TRBD1|TRBV18|TRBJ2-7|.
CASSPATGATYEQYF
TGTGCCAGCTCACCAGCGACAGGGGCCACCTACGAGCAGTACTTC
>.|TRBV29-1|TRBJ2-7|few
CSAGQFRDYEQYF
TGCAGCGCAGGACAGTTCCGAGACTACGAGCAGTACTTC
>TRBD2|TRBV5-4|TRBJ2-5|few
CASSFRGGRNDETQYF
TGTGCCAGCAGCTTTCGGGGGGGCAGGAATGATGAGACCCAGTACTTC
>TRBD2|TRBV2|TRBJ2-1|.
CASTREEGVEQFF
TGTGCCAGCACTCGGGAGGAAGGGGTTGAGCAGTTCTTC
>.|TRBV10-3|TRBJ2-3|few
CAISESRDTQYF
TGTGCCATCAGTGAGTCGAGAGATACGCAGTATTTT
>TRBD1|TRBV9|TRBJ1-5|.
CASSPHGQGDQPQHF
TGTGCCAGCAGCCCTCATGGACAGGGAGATCAGCCCCAGCATTTT
>.|TRBV29-1|TRBJ1-5|.
CSVVTRRDQPQHF
TGCAGCGTTGTTACCCGGCGGGATCAGCCCCAGCATTTT
>.|TRBV5-1|TRBJ2-1|few
CASSPGQNNEQFF
TGCGCCAGCAGCCCAGGACAGAACAATGAGCAGTTCTTC
>.|TRBV7-2|TRBJ2-1|few
CASSRPGSGNEQFF
TGTGCCAGCAGCCGACCAGGTAGCGGCAATGAGCAGTTCTTC
>.|TRBV20-1|TRBJ2-5|.
CSEGSRETQYF
TGCAGTGAGGGGTCCCGGGAGACCCAGTACTTC
>.|TRBV9|TRBJ2-5|.
CASSATTGAQETQYF
TGTGCCAGCAGCGCGACGACAGGAGCTCAAGAGACCCAGTACTTC
>.|TRBV18|TRBJ2-3|few
CASSPARYTDTQYF
TGTGCCAGCTCACCAGCCCGGTACACAGATACGCAGTATTTT
>TRBD1|TRBV6-5|TRBJ2-5|.
CASSPTGGLETQYF
TGTGCCAGCAGTCCTACAGGGGGCCTCGAGACCCAGTACTTC
>.|TRBV7-8|TRBJ1-2|.
CASSFQRGNYGYTF
TGTGCCAGCAGCTTTCAAAGGGGGAACTATGGCTACACCTTC